These T cell receptor beta chains were read from a single sample in a study of T cell repertoires in cytomegalovirus infection. MiXCR, applied by TCRdb to the reads, yields one record per CDR3 protein. The sample lists 300,000 or so distinct CDR3 sequences; over 20% were seen once. Material: PBMCs. The receptors were sampled from a human donor in good health (CMV status not recorded). Some clones in this sample may be carry-over from other donors' samples. CDR3s include the opening cysteine and the closing phenylalanine or tryptophan. The D gene is left open where the match is weak. Clone size is stated in some rows and not others, as once, few, many or a class when expanded.

v_gene	len	d_gene	j_gene	abundance	CDR3nt	CDR3aa
TRBV6-5	15	TRBD1	TRBJ2-7	-	TGTGCCAGCAGGGAGACAGGGGGCGACCTCTACGAGCAGTACTTC	CASRETGGDLYEQYF
TRBV12-3/TRBV12-4	14	-	TRBJ1-5	many	TGTGCCAGCAGTTTAAAGGACACAAATCAGCCCCAGCATTTT	CASSLKDTNQPQHF
TRBV7-6	13	TRBD1	TRBJ2-5	many	TGTGCCAGCAGCTCTGACAGGGGGGAGACCCAGTACTTC	CASSSDRGETQYF
TRBV7-2	14	-	TRBJ1-4	many	TGTGCCAGCAGCCCCGGGGACCGTAGGGAAAAACTGTTTTTT	CASSPGDRREKLFF
TRBV19	14	-	TRBJ2-2	-	TGTGCCAGTAGTACCACTTACAGTCCCGGGGAGCTGTTTTTT	CASSTTYSPGELFF
TRBV12-3/TRBV12-4	14	-	TRBJ2-1	many	TGTGCCAGCAGCTTTAGGGGCTCCTACAATGAGCAGTTCTTC	CASSFRGSYNEQFF
TRBV12-3/TRBV12-4	13	-	TRBJ1-1	once	TGTGCCAGCAGTTTATTTGGACCGACCGAAGCTTTCTTT	CASSLFGPTEAFF
TRBV12-3/TRBV12-4	13	-	TRBJ2-7	-	TGTGCCAGCAGTTTAGGAGCCTCGAGCAAGCAGTACTTC	CASSLGASSKQYF
TRBV20-1	15	-	TRBJ2-7	-	TGCAGTGCTAGATACCCAGGGGAGGGGTCCTACGAGCAGTACTTC	CSARYPGEGSYEQYF
TRBV7-2	15	-	TRBJ2-1	many	TGTGCCAGCAGCTTAACAGGCCCCCTCTACAATGAGCAGTTCTTC	CASSLTGPLYNEQFF
TRBV6-2/TRBV6-3	13	-	TRBJ2-5	few	TGTGCCAGCAGACCACGGGGGCAAGAGACCCAGTACTTC	CASRPRGQETQYF
TRBV28	12	-	TRBJ1-4	-	TGTGCCAGCACGGTGGGTAATGAAAAACTGTTTTTT	CASTVGNEKLFF
TRBV20-1	13	-	TRBJ1-5	-	TGCAGTGCTAGAGCAGCGGGGGATCAGCCCCAGCATTTT	CSARAAGDQPQHF
TRBV24-1	16	-	TRBJ2-1	-	TGTGCCACCAGTGACCCCAGGGGTGTTGGCCTCAATGAGCAGTTCTTC	CATSDPRGVGLNEQFF
TRBV7-9	15	TRBD1	TRBJ1-3	-	TGTGCCAGCAGCTTAGTAACAGGGGAGCGAAACACCATATATTTT	CASSLVTGERNTIYF
TRBV7-9	17	-	TRBJ2-3	many	TGTGCCAGCAGCACCCCCTATAGGGGCAGAGAAATAGATACGCAGTATTTT	CASSTPYRGREIDTQYF
TRBV15	13	-	TRBJ1-1	-	TGTGCCACCAGCAGCAGGGTGGACACTGAAGCTTTCTTT	CATSSRVDTEAFF
TRBV5-1	17	-	TRBJ2-1	many	TGCGCCAGCAGCCCCGAAGGTAGAGGGACATACTACAATGAGCAGTTCTTC	CASSPEGRGTYYNEQFF
TRBV7-2	14	TRBD1	TRBJ1-2	many	TGTGCCAGCAGCTTTCCCGGGACAGATAATGGCTACACCTTC	CASSFPGTDNGYTF
TRBV20-1	12	-	TRBJ1-2	-	TGCAGTGCTCAAGGGGAGGGCCATGGCTACACCTTC	CSAQGEGHGYTF
TRBV10-3	13	TRBD1	TRBJ2-5	few	TGTGCCATCACGCAGGGGGCGAGGGAGACCCAGTACTTC	CAITQGARETQYF
TRBV7-2	14	-	TRBJ2-1	many	TGTGCCAGCGCATCCTCTAGCTCCTACAATGAGCAGTTCTTC	CASASSSSYNEQFF
TRBV12-3/TRBV12-4	13	-	TRBJ1-3	many	TGTGCCAGCAGTTCGACGTACGGAAACACCATATATTTT	CASSSTYGNTIYF
TRBV28	16	-	TRBJ1-6	-	TGTGCCAGCAGTTACCTAGCCGCCGCCTCGGGGTCACCCCTCCACTTT	CASSYLAAASGSPLHF
TRBV5-1	16	-	TRBJ2-3	few	TGCGCCAGCAGCGTCCCCCTGTCAGGGGTCAGAGATACGCAGTATTTT	CASSVPLSGVRDTQYF